This T cell receptor beta chain was sequenced for a study of cytomegalovirus exposure and HLA in healthy donors. This CDR3 contains 15 residues. V lost 5 bases and J lost 0; bases outside the gene matches: 3. CDR1 and CDR2 (germline): MNHEY, SVGAGI. Study conclusions and caveats: One variant, a missense change in DCLRE1C, was linked in a later analysis to TCR beta V- and J-gene trimming. The availability of immune exposure information extended only to CMV serostatus.

As to this clone: Its cognate antigen is unknown.

Amplification used 60 Vbeta primers and 13 Jbeta primers. Clones were sequenced by immunoSEQ multiplex PCR, and TCRdb holds only the in-frame ones, with some missing. The repertoire includes under 250,000 clones, roughly 87% of them detected once, and about 6.1% sits in the top ten. The specimen was PBMCs. J is TRBJ2-7 and V is TRBV6-5, with 11 positions matching TRBD2. The receptor comes from a man aged 40-49 years in good health and CMV-seropositive. CDR3 amino acids: CASSRTSGSSYEQYF. In DNA, the CDR3 is TGTGCCAGCAGTCGCACTAGCGGGAGCTCCTACGAGCAGTACTTC.